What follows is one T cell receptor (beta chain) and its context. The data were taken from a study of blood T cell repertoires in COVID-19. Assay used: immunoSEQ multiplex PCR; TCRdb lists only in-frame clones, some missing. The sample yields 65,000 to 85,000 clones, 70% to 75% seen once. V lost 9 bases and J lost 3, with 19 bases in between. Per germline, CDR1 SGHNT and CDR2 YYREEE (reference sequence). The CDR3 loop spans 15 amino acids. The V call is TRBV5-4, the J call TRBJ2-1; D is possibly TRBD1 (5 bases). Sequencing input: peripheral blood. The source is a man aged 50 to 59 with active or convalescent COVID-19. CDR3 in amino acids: CATGVKGPGYNEQFF. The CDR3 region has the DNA TGTGCCACCGGAGTTAAGGGGCCGGGCTACAATGAGCAGTTCTTC.